This T cell receptor (beta chain) came from a study of T cells in Graves' hyperthyroidism and ophthalmopathy. RNA transcripts gave rise to amplified TCR beta CDR3 regions. A set of HTBI primers served as the primers for a first-round RT-PCR of the TCR CDR3. TCRdb passed the multiplex PCR reads through MiXCR, listing each CDR3 protein once. The sample yields 540,000 or so distinct CDR3 sequences, more than 45% seen once. The V gene end was trimmed by 7 bases and the J gene end by 7 bases; junction bases not matched to a gene: 9. This CDR3 is 13 amino acids long. Germline V gene sequence: CDR1 DFQATT, CDR2 SNEGSKA (reference sequence). This clonotype occurred many times.

The chain couples TRBV20-1 to TRBJ2-1, with 8 nucleotides matching TRBD2. This TCR came from an adult woman with Graves' disease, either hyperthyroidism or ophthalmopathy (not recorded which). What was sequenced was peripheral blood or thyroid tissue (not recorded which). The CDR3 region is CSVRGGDLNEQFF. DNA for the CDR3: TGCAGTGTCCGGGGGGGAGATCTGAATGAGCAGTTCTTC.